The clone carrying this T cell receptor beta chain was picked up many times. Its antigen is not identified. Preparing the TCRbeta library involved the use of unique molecular identifiers. MiXCR, applied by TCRdb to the PCR reads, yields one record per CDR3 protein. Here the sample spans 600,000 to 800,000 distinct CDR3 sequences, approximately 14% being singletons. The CDR3 is 13 residues long. Germline loops: CDR1 MNHEY, CDR2 SMNVEV (reference sequence). Trimming removed 5 bases at V and 8 bases at J, with 14 bases between. The data originate from a study of T-cell reconstitution after alpha-beta-depleted transplantation in children. Whole-study findings and limits: T cells produced anew were the main source of T-cell counts and diversity one year after transplant. Reported findings indicate that, about two months after transplant, alpha-beta T cells came from several hundred expanded clones, which were derived from non-depleted graft cells. It was surviving recipient T cells and thymic progenitors that gave some patients high TCRbeta diversity at day 60.

The clonotype comes from a girl aged 2-10 years with congenital amegakaryocytic thrombocytopenia, due to receive a stem cell transplant. This chain uses TRBV27 with TRBJ2-3, with a possible D match to TRBD2 (6 bases). This specimen consisted of PBMCs, obtained before TCRalphabeta/CD19-depleted stem cell transplant. In nucleotides, the CDR3 is TGTGCCAGCAGTCCTTGGAGCGGGTCTACGCAGTATTTT. Its protein is CASSPWSGSTQYF.